These 2 T cell receptor beta chains share one sample of origin, sequenced in a study of beta chain features in type 1 diabetes. Since all of the isolated RNA was reverse transcribed, expressed TCRB transcripts were what got sequenced. Method: immunoSEQ multiplex PCR; TCRdb's copy keeps in-frame clones and lacks some. The data contain about 42,000 clones, about 50% of them seen just once; the ten biggest clones take up 0.25%. Sequencing was performed on stem cell memory CD4+ T cells from blood. The origin of the receptors is a woman aged 25 to 45 in good health.

V usage is TRBV28 and J usage is TRBJ2-1; 7 positions agree with TRBD1. This CDR3 region has 16 residues. J was trimmed by 4 bases and V by 3 bases; bases with no gene match: 9. Per germline, CDR1 MDHEN and CDR2 SYDVKM. The CDR3 coding sequence is TGTGCCAGCAGTTTCGTTCAAGGGACAGCTTACAATGAGCAGTTCTTC. Translation gives CASSFVQGTAYNEQFF.

J is TRBJ2-2 and V is TRBV4-3; possibly TRBD2 for D (6 bases). Germline CDR1 and CDR2: LGHNA and YSLEER. With 1 base removed from V and 5 bases from J, the gap between germline ends came to 20 bases. This CDR3 is built from 18 residues. The CDR3 spells CASSQGINRGARTGELFF. CDR3 in DNA: TGCGCCAGCAGCCAAGGTATTAATCGCGGGGCGAGGACCGGGGAGCTGTTTTTT.